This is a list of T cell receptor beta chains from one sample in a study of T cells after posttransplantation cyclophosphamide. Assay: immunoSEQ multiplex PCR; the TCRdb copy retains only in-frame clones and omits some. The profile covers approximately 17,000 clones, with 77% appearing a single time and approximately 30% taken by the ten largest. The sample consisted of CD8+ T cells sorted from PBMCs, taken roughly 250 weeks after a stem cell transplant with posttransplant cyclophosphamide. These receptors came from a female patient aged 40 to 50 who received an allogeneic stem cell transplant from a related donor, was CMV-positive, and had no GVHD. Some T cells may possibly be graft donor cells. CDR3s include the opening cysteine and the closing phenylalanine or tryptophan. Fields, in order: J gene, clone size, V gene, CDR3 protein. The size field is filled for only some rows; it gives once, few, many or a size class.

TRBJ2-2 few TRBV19 CASSPDRGYSDTGELFF
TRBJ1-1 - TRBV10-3 CAISGSMNTEAFF
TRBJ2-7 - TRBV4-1 CASSLFTGGSYEQYF
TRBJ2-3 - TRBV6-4 CASSDVAGDFTNTQYF
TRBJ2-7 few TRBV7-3 CASSQGQGPSEQYF
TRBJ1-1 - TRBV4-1 CASSQDIAQNTEAFF
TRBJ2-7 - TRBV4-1 CASSPAMGLAGELSYEQYF
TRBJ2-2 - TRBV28 CASHLRDRGVGELFF
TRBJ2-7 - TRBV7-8 CASSGPGTAYEQYF
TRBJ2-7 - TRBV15 CATADIVSSYEQYF
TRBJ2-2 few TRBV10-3 CAISRGNTGELFF
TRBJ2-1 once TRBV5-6 CASSPGHYNEQFF
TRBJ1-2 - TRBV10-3 CAISAAGGDYGYTF
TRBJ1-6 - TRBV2 CASSEATGRSPLHF
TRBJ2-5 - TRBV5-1 CASSLADRVQETQYF
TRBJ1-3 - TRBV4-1 CASSGPGNTIYF
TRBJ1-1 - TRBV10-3 CAISPDRMNTEAFF
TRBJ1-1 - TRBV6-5 CASSYGEEAEAFF
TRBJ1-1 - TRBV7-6 CASSMIQGAVNTEAFF
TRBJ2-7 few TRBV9 CASSANTEYEQYF
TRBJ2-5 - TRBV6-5 CASNRDRAGETQYF
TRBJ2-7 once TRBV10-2 CASSDSPVSYEQYF
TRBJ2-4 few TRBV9 CASSVGFGVAKNIQYF
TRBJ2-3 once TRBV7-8 CASSLSGLAGGQHHTDTQYF
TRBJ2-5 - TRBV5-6 CASTVRLAGQETQYF
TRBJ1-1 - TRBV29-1 CSVVRQPREAFF